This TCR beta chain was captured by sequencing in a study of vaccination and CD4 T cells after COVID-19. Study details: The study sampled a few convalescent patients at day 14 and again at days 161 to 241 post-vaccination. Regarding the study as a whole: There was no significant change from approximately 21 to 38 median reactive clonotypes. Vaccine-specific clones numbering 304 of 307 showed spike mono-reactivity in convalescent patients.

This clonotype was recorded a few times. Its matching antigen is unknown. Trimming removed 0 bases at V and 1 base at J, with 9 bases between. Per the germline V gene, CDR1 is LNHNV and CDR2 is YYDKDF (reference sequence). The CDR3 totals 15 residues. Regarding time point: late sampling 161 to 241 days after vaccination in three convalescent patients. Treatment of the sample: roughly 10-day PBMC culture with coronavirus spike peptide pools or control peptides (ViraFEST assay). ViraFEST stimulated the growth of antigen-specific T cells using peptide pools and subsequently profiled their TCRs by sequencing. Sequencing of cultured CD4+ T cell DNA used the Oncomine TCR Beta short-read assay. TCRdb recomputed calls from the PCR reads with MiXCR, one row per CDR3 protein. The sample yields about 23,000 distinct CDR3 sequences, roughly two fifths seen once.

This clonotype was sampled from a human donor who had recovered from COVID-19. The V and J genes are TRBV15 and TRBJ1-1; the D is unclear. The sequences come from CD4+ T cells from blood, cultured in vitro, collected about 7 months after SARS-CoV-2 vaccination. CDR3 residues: CATSRDRSGNTEAFF. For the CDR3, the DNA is TGTGCCACCAGCAGAGATCGGTCTGGGAACACTGAAGCTTTCTTT.